What follows are 4 T cell receptor beta chains derived from one specimen sequenced in a study of T cells after yellow fever vaccination. TCRdb called the 5' RACE reads again in MiXCR, with one record for every CDR3 protein. This sample has some 300,000 distinct CDR3 sequences; 7.5% to 9% occur once, and the top ten carry about 3%. Sample: CD4+ T cells sorted from PBMCs, taken 5 days after the yellow fever booster vaccination. All receptors come from a man between 18 and 29 years old who received the YFV17D yellow fever vaccine.

This clonotype has a count of ten or more. CDR3 sequence (DNA): TGTGCCATCAGTCCTAGCGCCCCTTTCACAGATACGCAGTATTTT. Amino acid sequence: CAISPSAPFTDTQYF. The chain employs TRBV10-3 and TRBJ2-3; possible D gene TRBD2, 6 bases. The ends were cut back, 5 bases at V and 2 bases at J, with 14 bases in the middle. CDR1 is ENHRY and CDR2 is SYGVKD in the germline V gene. The CDR3 runs 15 residues.

The chain employs TRBV2 and TRBJ1-1; unclear D gene. Germline lookup yields CDR1 SNHLY and CDR2 FYNNEI. CDR3 length equals 11 residues. V lost 6 bases and J lost 4, with 6 bases in between. This CDR3 is CASSASTEAFF. CDR3 DNA: TGTGCCAGCAGCGCCTCCACTGAAGCTTTCTTT.

The J gene is TRBJ1-6, the V gene TRBV18, with D possibly TRBD1 on 5 matching bases. Germline V gives CDR1 KGHSH, CDR2 LQKENI. Trimming removed 5 bases from V and 8 bases from J, with 16 bases in between. CDR3 length equals 15 residues. The CDR3 is CASSEAGARYSPLHF. In DNA form, the CDR3 reads TGTGCCAGCTCAGAGGCCGGGGCCAGATATTCACCCCTCCACTTT.

About this clonotype itself: One end of the junction varies from germline; a read error may be responsible. The chain recombines TRBV7-9 with TRBJ1-1; possible D gene TRBD1, 5 bases. Germline CDR1 SEHNR, CDR2 FQNEAQ (reference sequence). This CDR3 spans 11 amino acids. CDR3 loop: CASTLYRKALF. In DNA, the CDR3 is TGTGCCAGCACCTTGTACAGGAAAGCTCTCTTT. The variable domain in full, completed from reference TRBV7-9 and TRBJ1-1, reads DTGVSQNPRHKITKRGQNVTFRCDPISEHNRLYWYRQTLGQGPEFLTYFQNEAQLEKSRLLSDRFSAERPKGSFSTLEIQRTEQGDSAMYLCASTLYRKALFGQGTRLTVV.